The subject of this entry is one TCR beta chain. Single viable CD3+CD4+CD8-CD45RO+ cells were sorted as the memory CD4+ T cells. Assay: immunoSEQ multiplex PCR; the TCRdb copy retains only in-frame clones and omits some. This table has approximately 40,000 clones, just under 80% appearing once. This sample is part of a study of memory CD4+ T cells and cytomegalovirus serostatus. Germline V gene lookup returns CDR1 LNHDA and CDR2 SQIVND (reference sequence). CDR3 length equals 12 residues. Trimming took 8 bases from V and 3 from J, leaving 10 bases between them. This clonotype originated in an adult in good health and CMV-seronegative. The rearrangement links TRBV19 to TRBJ1-2, with D possibly matching TRBD1 (6 bases). The sequencing input was memory CD4+ T cells from blood. Here the CDR3 DNA reads TGTGCCAGTTGGGACACCGACTATGGCTACACCTTC. Protein sequence: CASWDTDYGYTF.